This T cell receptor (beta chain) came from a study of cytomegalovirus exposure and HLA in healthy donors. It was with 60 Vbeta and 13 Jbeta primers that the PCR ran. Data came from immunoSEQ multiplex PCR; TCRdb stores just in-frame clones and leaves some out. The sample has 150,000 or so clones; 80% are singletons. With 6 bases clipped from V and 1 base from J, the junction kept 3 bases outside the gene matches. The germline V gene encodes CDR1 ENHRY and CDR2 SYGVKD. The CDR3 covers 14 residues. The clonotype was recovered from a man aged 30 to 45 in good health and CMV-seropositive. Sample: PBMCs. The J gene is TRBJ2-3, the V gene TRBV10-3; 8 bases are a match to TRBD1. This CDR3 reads CAIRPGGRTDTQYF. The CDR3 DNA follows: TGTGCCATCAGACCAGGGGGCCGCACAGATACGCAGTATTTT.